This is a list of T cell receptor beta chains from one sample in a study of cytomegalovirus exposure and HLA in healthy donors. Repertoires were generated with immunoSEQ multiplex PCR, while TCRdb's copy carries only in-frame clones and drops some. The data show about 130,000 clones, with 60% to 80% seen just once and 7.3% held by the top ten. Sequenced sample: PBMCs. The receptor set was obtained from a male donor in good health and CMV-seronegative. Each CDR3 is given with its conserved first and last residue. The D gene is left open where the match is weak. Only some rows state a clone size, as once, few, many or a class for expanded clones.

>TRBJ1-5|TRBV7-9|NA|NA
CASSLGGGNQPQHF
TGTGCCAGCAGCTTAGGTGGGGGGAATCAGCCCCAGCATTTT
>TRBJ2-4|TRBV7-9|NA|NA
CASSRTGAKNIQYF
TGTGCCAGCAGCCGCACAGGGGCCAAAAACATTCAGTACTTC
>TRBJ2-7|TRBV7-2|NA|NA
CASSFSPETSYEQYF
TGTGCCAGCAGTTTTTCCCCCGAGACATCCTACGAGCAGTACTTC
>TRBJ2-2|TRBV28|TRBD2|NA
CASIGLAGATGELFF
TGTGCCAGCATCGGGCTAGCGGGAGCCACCGGGGAGCTGTTTTTT
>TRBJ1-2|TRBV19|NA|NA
CASSPLQGNYGYTF
TGTGCCAGTAGTCCGTTACAGGGTAACTATGGCTACACCTTC
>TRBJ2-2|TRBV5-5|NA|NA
CASSGDPRRTGELFF
TGTGCCAGCAGCGGTGACCCGCGGAGGACCGGGGAGCTGTTTTTT
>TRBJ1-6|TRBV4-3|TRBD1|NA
CASSQDGTGFSPLHF
TGCGCCAGCAGCCAAGACGGGACAGGATTTTCACCCCTCCACTTT
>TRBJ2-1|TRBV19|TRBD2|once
CASSTTSGSYNEQFF
TGTGCCAGTAGTACGACTAGCGGGAGTTACAATGAGCAGTTCTTC
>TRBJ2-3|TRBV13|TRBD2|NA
CASSGGTSGREDTQYF
TGTGCCAGCAGCGGCGGGACTAGCGGGAGGGAAGATACGCAGTATTTT
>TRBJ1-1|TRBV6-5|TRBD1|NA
CASRGQTNTEAFF
TGTGCCAGCAGGGGACAGACCAACACTGAAGCTTTCTTT
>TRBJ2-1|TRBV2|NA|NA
CASSPISDSAVF
TGTGCCAGCAGTCCTATCTCCGACTCGGCTGTCTTC
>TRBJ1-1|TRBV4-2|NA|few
CASSQDQGWFEAFF
TGTGCCAGCAGCCAAGATCAGGGGTGGTTTGAAGCTTTCTTT
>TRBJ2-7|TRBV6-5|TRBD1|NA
CASTSDRVPYEQYF
TGTGCCAGCACCTCGGACAGGGTCCCCTACGAGCAGTACTTC
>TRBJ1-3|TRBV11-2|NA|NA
CASSSFLGGNTIYF
TGTGCCAGCAGCTCTTTTCTAGGAGGAAACACCATATATTTT
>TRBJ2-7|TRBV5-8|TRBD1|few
CASSLDRGQGSYEQYF
TGTGCCAGCAGCTTGGACAGGGGCCAGGGATCCTACGAGCAGTACTTC
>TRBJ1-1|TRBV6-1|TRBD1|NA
CASSKRETGGTEAFF
TGTGCCAGCAGTAAAAGGGAGACAGGGGGCACTGAAGCTTTCTTT
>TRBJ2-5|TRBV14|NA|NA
CASSRRGMRETQYF
TGTGCCAGCTCTCGGCGGGGAATGAGAGAGACCCAGTACTTC
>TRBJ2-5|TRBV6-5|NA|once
CASSYSQGSQETQYF
TGTGCCAGCAGTTACTCCCAGGGGTCCCAAGAGACCCAGTACTTC
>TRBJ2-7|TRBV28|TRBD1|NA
CASSSPGQATYEQYF
TGTGCCAGCAGTTCGCCGGGACAGGCGACCTACGAGCAGTACTTC
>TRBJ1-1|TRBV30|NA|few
CAWSLGGANTEAFF
TGTGCCTGGAGCCTAGGGGGTGCTAACACTGAAGCTTTCTTT
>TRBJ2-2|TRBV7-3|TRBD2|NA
CASSLTSGTNTGELFF
TGTGCCAGCAGCTTGACTAGCGGGACCAACACCGGGGAGCTGTTTTTT
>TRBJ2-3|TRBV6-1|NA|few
CASTAIRQDSTQYF
TGTGCCAGCACTGCCATTCGACAGGACAGTACGCAGTATTTT
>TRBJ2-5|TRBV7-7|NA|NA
CASSLREQETQYF
TGTGCTAGCAGCTTACGGGAGCAAGAGACCCAGTACTTC
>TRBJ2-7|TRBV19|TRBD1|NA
CASKPGQGRNEQYF
TGTGCCAGCAAGCCGGGACAGGGTCGCAACGAGCAGTACTTC
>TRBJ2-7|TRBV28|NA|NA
CASSLTLNPYEQYF
TGTGCCAGCAGTTTGACTCTAAACCCCTACGAGCAGTACTTC
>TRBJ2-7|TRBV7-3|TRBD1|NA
CASSQTGGSYEQYF
TGTGCCAGCAGCCAAACAGGGGGGTCCTACGAGCAGTACTTC
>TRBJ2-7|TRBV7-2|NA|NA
CASSPRIAGSYEQYF
TGTGCCAGCAGCCCTCGAATCGCAGGAAGCTACGAGCAGTACTTC
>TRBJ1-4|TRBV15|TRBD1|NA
CATSRGDRGRGVIEKLFF
TGTGCCACCAGCAGAGGCGACAGGGGGCGCGGAGTGATTGAAAAACTGTTTTTT
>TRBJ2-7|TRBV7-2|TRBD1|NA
CASSATGTGGYEQYF
TGTGCCAGCAGCGCAACCGGGACAGGGGGTTACGAGCAGTACTTC
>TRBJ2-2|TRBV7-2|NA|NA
CASSPRGGAITGELFF
TGTGCCAGCAGCCCTCGTGGGGGGGCAATCACCGGGGAGCTGTTTTTT
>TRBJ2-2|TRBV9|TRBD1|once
CASSGDRGGTGELFF
TGTGCCAGCAGCGGGGACAGGGGAGGCACCGGGGAGCTGTTTTTT
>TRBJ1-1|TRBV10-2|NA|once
CVSSESGSTEAFF
TGCGTCAGCAGTGAATCAGGGTCGACTGAAGCTTTCTTT
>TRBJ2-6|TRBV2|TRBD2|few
CASSGEGTGANVLTF
TGTGCCAGCAGTGGGGAGGGGACTGGGGCCAACGTCCTGACTTTC
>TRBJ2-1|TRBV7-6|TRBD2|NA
CASSLTSGPNNEQFF
TGTGCCAGCAGCTTGACTAGCGGACCAAACAATGAGCAGTTCTTC
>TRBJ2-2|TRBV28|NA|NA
CASSLSGIGGSNTGELFF
TGTGCCAGCAGTTTATCAGGCATTGGGGGGAGTAACACCGGGGAGCTGTTTTTT
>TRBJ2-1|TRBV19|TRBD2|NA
CASSTPSGSHNEQFF
TGTGCCAGTAGTACCCCTAGCGGGAGTCACAATGAGCAGTTCTTC
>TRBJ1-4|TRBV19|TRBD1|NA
CASSKYRGDEKLFF
TGTGCCAGTAGTAAATACAGGGGCGATGAAAAACTGTTTTTT
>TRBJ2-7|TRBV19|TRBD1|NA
CASSIERDREQYF
TGTGCCAGTAGTATAGAAAGGGACAGAGAGCAGTACTTC
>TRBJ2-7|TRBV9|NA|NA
CASSVAEGGPYEQYF
TGTGCCAGCAGCGTAGCAGAGGGGGGGCCCTACGAGCAGTACTTC
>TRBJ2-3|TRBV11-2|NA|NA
CASSLAVPDTQYF
TGTGCCAGCAGCTTAGCAGTGCCAGATACGCAGTATTTT
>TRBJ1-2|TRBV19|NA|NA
CASSIRGDWYGYTF
TGTGCCAGCAGTATAAGAGGTGACTGGTATGGCTACACCTTC
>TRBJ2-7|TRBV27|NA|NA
CASGPTGPTYEQYF
TGTGCCAGCGGGCCCACAGGACCTACCTACGAGCAGTACTTC
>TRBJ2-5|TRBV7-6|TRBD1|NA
CASSFNRDSQETQYF
TGTGCCAGCAGCTTTAACCGGGACAGCCAAGAGACCCAGTACTTC
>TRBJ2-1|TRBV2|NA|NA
CASSEHGQYTNWNEQFF
TGTGCCAGCAGTGAACATGGACAGTACACCAATTGGAATGAGCAGTTCTTC
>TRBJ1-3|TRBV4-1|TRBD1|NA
CASSQGTGAGSGNTIYF
TGCGCCAGCAGCCAAGGGACAGGGGCTGGCTCTGGAAACACCATATATTTT